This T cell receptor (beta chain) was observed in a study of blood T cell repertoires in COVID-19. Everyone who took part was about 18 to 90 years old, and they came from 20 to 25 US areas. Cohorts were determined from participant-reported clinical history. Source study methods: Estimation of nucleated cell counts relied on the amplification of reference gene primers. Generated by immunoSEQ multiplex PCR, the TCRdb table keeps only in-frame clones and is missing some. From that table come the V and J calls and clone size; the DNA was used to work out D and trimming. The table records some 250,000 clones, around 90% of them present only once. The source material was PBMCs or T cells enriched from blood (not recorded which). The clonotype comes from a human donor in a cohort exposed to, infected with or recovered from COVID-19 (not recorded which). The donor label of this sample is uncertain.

CDR3 sequence (DNA): TGTGCCATCAGGCGAGGGGGGGGTAGCACAGATACGCAGTATTTT. Translated, it gives CAIRRGGGSTDTQYF. The gene calls are TRBV10-3 and TRBJ2-3; D might be TRBD2 (7 bases). CDR1 and CDR2 (germline): ENHRY, SYGVKD. Trimming shortened V by 6 bases and J by 0 bases, and 13 bases separated the two germline ends. This CDR3 has 15 residues.